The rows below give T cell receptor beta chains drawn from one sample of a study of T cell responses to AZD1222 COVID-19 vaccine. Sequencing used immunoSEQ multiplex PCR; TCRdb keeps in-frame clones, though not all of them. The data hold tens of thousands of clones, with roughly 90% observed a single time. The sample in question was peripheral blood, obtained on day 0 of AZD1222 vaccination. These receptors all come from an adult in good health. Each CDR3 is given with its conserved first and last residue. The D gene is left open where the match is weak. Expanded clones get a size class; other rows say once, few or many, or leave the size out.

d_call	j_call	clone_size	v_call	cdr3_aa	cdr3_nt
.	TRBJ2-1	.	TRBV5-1	CASSSLAYNEQFF	TGCGCCAGCAGCTCTTTGGCCTACAATGAGCAGTTCTTC
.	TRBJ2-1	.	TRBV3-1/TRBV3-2	CASSHDSYNEQFF	TGTGCCAGCAGCCACGACAGTTACAATGAGCAGTTCTTC
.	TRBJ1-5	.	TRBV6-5	CASSYSTRGNQPQHF	TGTGCCAGCAGTTACTCGACCAGGGGTAATCAGCCCCAGCATTTT
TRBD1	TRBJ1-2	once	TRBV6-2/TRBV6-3	CASSEGQNYGYTF	TGTGCCAGCAGCGAGGGACAGAACTATGGCTACACCTTC
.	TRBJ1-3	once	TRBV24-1	CATDFRKAIPPNSGNTIYF	TGTGCCACCGACTTTAGGAAGGCTATTCCCCCCAACTCTGGAAACACCATATATTTT
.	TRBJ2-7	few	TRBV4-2	CASSQGLLAVNARSYEQYF	TGTGCCAGCAGCCAAGGACTACTAGCCGTAAACGCAAGGTCTTACGAGCAGTACTTC
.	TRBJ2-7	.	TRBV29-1	CSVSRPQLGGYEQYF	TGCAGCGTGTCCCGACCCCAGCTCGGGGGCTACGAGCAGTACTTC
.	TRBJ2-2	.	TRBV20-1	CSASAGGAITGELFF	TGCAGTGCTAGTGCAGGGGGGGCCATCACCGGGGAGCTGTTTTTT
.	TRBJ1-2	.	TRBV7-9	CASSLDGWRYGYTF	TGTGCCAGCAGCTTAGATGGCTGGCGCTATGGCTACACCTTC
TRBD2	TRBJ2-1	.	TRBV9	CASSVHLAGGQNEQFF	TGTGCCAGCAGCGTTCATCTAGCGGGGGGGCAGAATGAGCAGTTCTTC
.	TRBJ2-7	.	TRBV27	CATRGPRPAGGQGNEQYF	TGTGCCACCAGGGGACCCCGACCCGCTGGGGGGCAAGGGAACGAGCAGTACTTC
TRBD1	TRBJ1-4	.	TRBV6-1	CASSEQGTGGVGLFF	TGTGCCAGCAGTGAACAGGGGACAGGGGGAGTGGGACTGTTTTTT
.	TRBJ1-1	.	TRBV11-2	CASSSPPGGNTEAFF	TGTGCCAGCAGCTCACCTCCCGGAGGGAACACTGAAGCTTTCTTT
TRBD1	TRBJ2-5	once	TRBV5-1	CASSGQGALETQYF	TGCGCCAGCAGCGGACAGGGGGCATTGGAGACCCAGTACTTC
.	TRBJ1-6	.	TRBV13	CASSLGLQLYNSPLHF	TGTGCCAGCAGCTTAGGCTTGCAGCTCTATAATTCACCCCTCCACTTT
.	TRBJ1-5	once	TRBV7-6	CASSLVPRDTYSNQPQHF	TGTGCCAGCAGCTTAGTCCCCCGGGACACCTATAGCAATCAGCCCCAGCATTTT
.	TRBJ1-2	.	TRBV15	CATSRGSVRSNLDYGYTF	TGTGCCACCAGCAGAGGGTCCGTTAGGTCGAACCTCGACTATGGCTACACCTTC
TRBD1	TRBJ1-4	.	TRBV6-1	CASSGTGDGVVNEKLFF	TGTGCCAGCAGTGGCACAGGGGACGGGGTGGTTAATGAAAAACTGTTTTTT
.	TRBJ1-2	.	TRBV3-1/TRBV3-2	CASSQGQTDYGYTF	TGTGCCAGCAGCCAAGGACAAACGGACTATGGCTACACCTTC
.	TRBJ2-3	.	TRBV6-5	CASSYSGTLTDTQYF	TGTGCCAGCAGTTACTCGGGCACCCTCACAGATACGCAGTATTTT
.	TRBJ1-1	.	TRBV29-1	CSVVPATATRGNTEAFF	TGCAGCGTTGTCCCCGCGACCGCGACCAGGGGAAACACTGAAGCTTTCTTT
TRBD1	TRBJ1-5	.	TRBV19	CASRGTGNQPQHF	TGTGCCAGTAGGGGGACAGGGAACCAGCCCCAGCATTTT
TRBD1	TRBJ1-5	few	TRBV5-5	CASSEGTALNQPQHF	TGTGCCAGCAGCGAGGGGACAGCTCTCAATCAGCCCCAGCATTTT
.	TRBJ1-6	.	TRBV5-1	CASSRVLDSPLHF	TGCGCCAGCAGCCGGGTCCTGGACTCACCCCTCCACTTT
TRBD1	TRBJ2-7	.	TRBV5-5	CASSSGTAYEQYF	TGTGCCAGCAGCTCCGGGACAGCCTACGAGCAGTACTTC
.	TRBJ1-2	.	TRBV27	CASPPGRENYGYTF	TGTGCCAGCCCCCCAGGACGCGAGAACTATGGCTACACCTTC
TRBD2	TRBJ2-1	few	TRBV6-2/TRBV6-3	CASSSSGGADEQFF	TGTGCCAGCAGTTCTAGCGGGGGGGCCGATGAGCAGTTCTTC
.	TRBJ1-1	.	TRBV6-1	CASSEKVQGENTEAFF	TGTGCCAGCAGTGAAAAGGTCCAGGGAGAAAACACTGAAGCTTTCTTT
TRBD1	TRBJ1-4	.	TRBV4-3	CASSPQPGQTATNEKLFF	TGCGCCAGCAGCCCGCAACCGGGACAGACTGCAACTAATGAAAAACTGTTTTTT
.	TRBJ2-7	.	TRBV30	CAWSSLGRVEEQYF	TGTGCCTGGAGTTCACTGGGCAGGGTGGAAGAGCAGTACTTC
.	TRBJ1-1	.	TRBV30	CAWSVPGRDTEAFF	TGTGCCTGGAGTGTTCCAGGGAGGGACACTGAAGCTTTCTTT
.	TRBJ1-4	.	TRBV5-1	CASSLGDYTGEKLFF	TGCGCCAGCAGCTTGGGGGACTACACGGGGGAAAAACTGTTTTTT
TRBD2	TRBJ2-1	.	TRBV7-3	CASSLIGTSGNEQFF	TGTGCCAGCAGCTTAATAGGGACTAGCGGCAATGAGCAGTTCTTC
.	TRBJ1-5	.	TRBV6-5	CASRGSNQPQHF	TGTGCCAGCAGGGGTAGCAATCAGCCCCAGCATTTT
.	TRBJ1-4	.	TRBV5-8	CASSWSEKLFF	TGTGCCAGCAGCTGGAGTGAAAAACTGTTTTTT
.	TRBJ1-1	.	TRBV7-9	CASSFGGNTEAFF	TGTGCCAGCAGCTTCGGGGGGAACACTGAAGCTTTCTTT
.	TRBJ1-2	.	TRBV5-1	CASSLDVSRRFVNYGYTF	TGCGCCAGCAGCTTGGACGTGAGTCGGAGATTCGTTAACTATGGCTACACCTTC
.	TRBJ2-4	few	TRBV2	CASSEANQVKNIQYF	TGTGCCAGCAGTGAGGCAAACCAGGTTAAAAACATTCAGTACTTC
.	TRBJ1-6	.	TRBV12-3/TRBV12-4	CASSFPVVGPLHF	TGTGCCAGCAGTTTCCCCGTGGTCGGACCCCTCCACTTT
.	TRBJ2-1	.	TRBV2	CASSEVGLPVWFF	TGTGCCAGCAGTGAAGTTGGACTACCTGTCTGGTTCTTC
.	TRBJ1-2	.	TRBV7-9	CASSLEGVDGYTF	TGTGCCAGCAGCTTAGAGGGGGTAGATGGCTACACCTTC
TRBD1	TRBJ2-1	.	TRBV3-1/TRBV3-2	CASSQDWRQGNNEQFF	TGTGCCAGCAGCCAAGATTGGAGACAGGGGAACAATGAGCAGTTCTTC
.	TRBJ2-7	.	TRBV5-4	CASSLARGKLGYEQYF	TGTGCCAGCAGCTTGGCACGGGGGAAGCTGGGCTACGAGCAGTACTTC
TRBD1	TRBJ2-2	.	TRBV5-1	CASSPTTGTGELFF	TGCGCCAGCAGCCCAACGACAGGGACCGGGGAGCTGTTTTTT
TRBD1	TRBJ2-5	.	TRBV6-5	CASYRDRVQETQYF	TGTGCCAGCTACCGGGACAGGGTCCAAGAGACCCAGTACTTC
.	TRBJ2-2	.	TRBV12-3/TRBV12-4	CASSSTGELFF	TGTGCCAGCAGTTCCACCGGGGAGCTGTTTTTT
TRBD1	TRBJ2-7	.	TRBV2	CASSIASGTGGYEQYF	TGTGCCAGCAGTATAGCATCCGGGACAGGGGGCTACGAGCAGTACTTC
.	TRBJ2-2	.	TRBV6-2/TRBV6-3	CASSFETGLFTGELFF	TGTGCCAGCAGTTTCGAGACAGGTTTATTTACCGGGGAGCTGTTTTTT
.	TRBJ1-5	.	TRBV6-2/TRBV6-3	CASSYSWGDFSNQPQHF	TGTGCCAGCAGTTACTCGTGGGGGGACTTTAGCAATCAGCCCCAGCATTTT
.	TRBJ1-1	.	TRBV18	CASSPLPIGGGTEAFF	TGTGCCAGCTCACCCCTCCCTATCGGGGGGGGCACTGAAGCTTTCTTT